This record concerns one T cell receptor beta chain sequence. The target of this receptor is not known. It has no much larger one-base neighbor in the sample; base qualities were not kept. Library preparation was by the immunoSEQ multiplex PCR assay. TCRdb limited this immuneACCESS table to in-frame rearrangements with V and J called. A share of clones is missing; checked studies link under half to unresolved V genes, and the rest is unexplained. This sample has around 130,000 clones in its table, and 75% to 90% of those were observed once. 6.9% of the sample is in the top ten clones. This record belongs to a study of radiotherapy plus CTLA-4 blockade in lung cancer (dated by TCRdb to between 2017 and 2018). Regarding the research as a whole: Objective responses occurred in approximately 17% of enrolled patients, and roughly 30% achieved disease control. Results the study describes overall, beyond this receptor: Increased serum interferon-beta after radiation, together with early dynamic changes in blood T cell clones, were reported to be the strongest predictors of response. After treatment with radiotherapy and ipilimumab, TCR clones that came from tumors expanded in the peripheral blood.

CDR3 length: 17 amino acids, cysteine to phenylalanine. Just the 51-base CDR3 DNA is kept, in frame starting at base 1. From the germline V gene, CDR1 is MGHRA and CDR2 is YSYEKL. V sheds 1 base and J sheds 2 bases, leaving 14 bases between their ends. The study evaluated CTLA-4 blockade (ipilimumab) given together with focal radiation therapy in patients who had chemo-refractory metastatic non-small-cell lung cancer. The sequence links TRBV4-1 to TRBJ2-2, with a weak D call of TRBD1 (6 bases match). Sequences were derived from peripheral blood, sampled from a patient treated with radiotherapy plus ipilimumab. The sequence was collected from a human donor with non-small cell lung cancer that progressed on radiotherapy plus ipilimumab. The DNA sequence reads TGCGCCAGCAGCCAAGGAAAAGGACAGAAAAACACCGGGGAGCTGTTTTTT. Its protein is CASSQGKGQKNTGELFF.